This T cell receptor (beta chain) was documented in a study of shared clonotypes between healthy human individuals. General study findings and limits: Sharing across four donors was highest in naive CD4 (roughly 5%) and lowest in memory CD8 (approximately 0.4%). Generally, naive subsets came out with larger estimated richness than memory subsets.

Germline V gene sequence: CDR1 SGHTA, CDR2 FQGTGA. This CDR3 region has 13 residues. The V gene end was trimmed by 4 bases and the J gene end by 6 bases; junction bases not matched to a gene: 3. Deep-level settings were used for running the assay. Produced via immunoSEQ multiplex PCR; TCRdb's table is partial and in-frame only. The table shows approximately 1.5 million clones, with 95% to 99% occurring only once. Details on this clone: Antigen unknown.

Sample: naive CD4+ T cells sorted from blood. Subset here: CD45RA+ positively selected. This sequence was found in a man aged 25-45 years in good health. J is TRBJ2-7 and V is TRBV7-3, with TRBD1 matching over 10 bases. The CDR3 DNA sequence: TGTGCCAGCAGCTCAAGGACAGGGGGCGAGCAGTACTTC. It is translated as CASSSRTGGEQYF.